The next 19 T cell receptor beta chains were all read from a single sample in a study of control samples from healthy donors and cancer patients (dated by TCRdb to 2018 to 2020). The receptor library was made with the immunoSEQ multiplex PCR assay. The table was pulled from immuneACCESS by TCRdb, which kept in-frame rearrangements only. Such tables lose some clones; where checked, under half of the loss comes from unresolved V genes, and the rest has no known cause. Across this sample there are 250,000 to 300,000 clones, with roughly 82% seen only once. 10% to 15% of the sample is held by the ten biggest clonotypes. Sequenced input: PBMCs. The receptors originated from a woman aged 55-69 years with lung cancer.

DNA of the CDR3: TGTGCCAGCAGTCCCGGGACTAGCGGGCCTTACGAGCAGTACTTC. Amino acid sequence: CASSPGTSGPYEQYF. The chain employs TRBV28 and TRBJ2-7; 12 bases are a match to TRBD2. Germline assignment: CDR1 MDHEN and CDR2 SYDVKM. V trimming: 5 bases; J trimming: 4 bases; junction bases outside the gene matches: 6. The CDR3 covers 15 residues.

In DNA, the CDR3 is TGCAGCGTCGGAAGGGCGCACACTGAAGCTTTCTTT. Protein product: CSVGRAHTEAFF. The chain uses TRBV29-1 and TRBJ1-1; D unclear. Between the trimmed V and J ends, which lost 6 bases and 3 bases, there was a span of 11 bases. This CDR3 is 12 amino acids long. Germline assignment: CDR1 SQVTM and CDR2 ANQGSEA.

The chain carries TRBV6-5 and TRBJ2-7, with 9 nucleotides matching TRBD1. Germline V gives CDR1 MNHEY, CDR2 SVGAGI. The CDR3 consists of 14 residues. V lost 6 bases, J lost 3 bases, and 6 bases stayed unmatched. In nucleotides, the CDR3 is TGTGCCAGCAGCCGCACAGGGGGCGGCTACGAGCAGTACTTC. As protein: CASSRTGGGYEQYF.

The J gene is TRBJ2-7, the V gene TRBV5-1; TRBD1 matches at 7 bases. The CDR3 extends over 14 amino acids. V lost 4 bases to trimming and J lost 2 bases; unmatched junction nucleotides: 6. CDR1 SGHRS and CDR2 YFSETQ come from the germline V gene. CDR3 DNA sequence: TGCGCCAGCAGCAGGTCAGGGGGTCCCTACGAGCAGTACTTC. It yields the protein CASSRSGGPYEQYF.

The rearrangement joins TRBV7-3 to TRBJ1-1; possible D gene TRBD1, 5 bases. The CDR3 contains 16 residues. V dropped 1 base and J dropped 6 bases, with 18 bases sitting between them. Germline V gives CDR1 SGHTA, CDR2 FQGTGA. This chain's CDR3 is CASSLRGSPGGAEAFF. Written as DNA, the CDR3 is TGTGCCAGCAGCTTAAGGGGGAGTCCGGGTGGCGCTGAAGCTTTCTTT.

The chain carries TRBV21-1 and TRBJ2-1; whether TRBD1, the table's D call, matches the DNA was not checked. TRBV21-1 corresponds to a pseudogene. The length of the CDR3 is 18 residues. The CDR3 sequence: CASSINPPAGTGYNEQFF. The CDR3 DNA reads as TGTGCCAGCAGCATTAATCCCCCTGCCGGGACAGGATACAATGAGCAGTTCTTC.

V is TRBV30 and J is TRBJ1-4; D might be TRBD1 (5 bases). This CDR3 is 14 amino acids long. With 2 bases removed from V and 5 bases from J, the gap between germline ends came to 12 bases. Germline lookup yields CDR1 GTSNPN and CDR2 SVGIG (reference sequence). In DNA form, the CDR3 reads TGTGCCTGGAGTTCAGGGCAGGAAAATGAAAAACTGTTTTTT. As protein: CAWSSGQENEKLFF.

The J gene is TRBJ2-3, the V gene TRBV4-2; D ambiguous. Germline V gene sequence: CDR1 LGHNA, CDR2 YNFKEQ. With 0 bases removed from V and 6 bases from J, the gap between germline ends came to 16 bases. The CDR3 spans 16 residues. For the CDR3, the DNA is TGTGCCAGCAGCCAAGACGCCTCGCCCCTGGTGGATACGCAGTATTTT. The encoded protein is CASSQDASPLVDTQYF.

This chain links TRBV5-5 with TRBJ1-1; the D gene is possibly TRBD1 (6 bases). Germline assignment: CDR1 SGHKS and CDR2 YYEKEE (reference sequence). The CDR3 totals 13 residues. Trimming pared 3 bases from V and 5 bases from J, leaving 11 bases between. This CDR3 reads CASSSTGLTEAFF. In DNA, the CDR3 is TGTGCCAGCAGCTCCACAGGGTTAACTGAAGCTTTCTTT. Full variable domain (outside the CDR3, taken from reference TRBV5-5 and TRBJ1-1): DAGVTQSPTHLIKTRGQQVTLRCSPISGHKSVSWYQQVLGQGPQFIFQYYEKEERGRGNFPDRFSARQFPNYSSELNVNALLLGDSALYLCASSSTGLTEAFFGQGTRLTVV.

This clone was picked up a small number of times. The chain uses TRBV2 and TRBJ1-6, with a tentative D call TRBD1 (6 bases). V was pared by 1 base and J by 7 bases, with 11 bases between. This CDR3 has 15 amino acids. Germline V lookup: CDR1 SNHLY, CDR2 FYNNEI. CDR3 loop: CASSEGRQGNSPLHF. Here the CDR3 DNA reads TGTGCCAGCAGTGAAGGACGGCAGGGGAATTCACCCCTCCACTTT.

The rearrangement uses TRBV5-5 and TRBJ2-2; 7 nucleotides match TRBD1. The J segment lost 6 bases and the V segment lost 0 bases, leaving 8 bases of the junction unmatched. Germline V lookup: CDR1 SGHKS, CDR2 YYEKEE (reference sequence). There are 16 residues in the CDR3. Here the CDR3 reads CASSLDRGAVAGELFF. In DNA form, the CDR3 reads TGTGCCAGCAGCTTGGACAGGGGCGCGGTGGCCGGGGAGCTGTTTTTT.

The chain has TRBV27 and TRBJ2-1; 10 bases agree with TRBD2. The CDR3 spans 15 residues. CDR1 MNHEY and CDR2 SMNVEV come from the germline V gene (reference sequence). V dropped 4 bases and J dropped 3; count of bases not matched to a gene: 3. The CDR3 bases are TGTGCCAGCAGTTCCACTAGCGGGGTCTACAATGAGCAGTTCTTC. It is translated as CASSSTSGVYNEQFF.

V and J are TRBV2 and TRBJ2-1, with D uncertain. Germline assignment: CDR1 SNHLY and CDR2 FYNNEI. The CDR3 sequence is 16 residues long. The germline V and J ends were trimmed by 1 base and 4 bases, with 14 bases remaining between them. For the CDR3, the DNA is TGTGCCAGCAGTGAAGAGGCTAGTCCCCAATACAATGAGCAGTTCTTC. This gives the protein CASSEEASPQYNEQFF.

V and J are TRBV5-1 and TRBJ2-1, with D unclear. Trimming pared 4 bases from V and 3 bases from J, leaving 11 bases between. The CDR3 totals 14 residues. Per the germline V gene, CDR1 is SGHRS and CDR2 is YFSETQ. The CDR3 region is CASSTGDLYNEQFF. CDR3 sequence (DNA): TGCGCCAGCAGCACTGGCGATCTCTACAATGAGCAGTTCTTC.

This clone turned up a few times. The chain is built from TRBV3-1 (or the pseudogene TRBV3-2) and TRBJ1-3; 7 bases line up with TRBD1. CDR1 is LGHDT, CDR2 YNNKEL, per germline (reference sequence). The CDR3 covers 14 residues. Trimming at V came to 4 bases and at J to 2 bases, leaving 2 bases not matched to a gene. CDR3 nucleotide sequence: TGTGCCAGCAGCCCGACAGGGACTGGAAACACCATATATTTT. Amino acids: CASSPTGTGNTIYF.

The rearrangement uses TRBV6-5 and TRBJ1-2; maybe TRBD1 (5 bases). With 2 bases removed from V and 7 bases from J, the gap between germline ends came to 11 bases. Germline V gives CDR1 MNHEY, CDR2 SVGAGI. The CDR3 is 13 residues long. CDR3: CASSYNQGAGYTF. DNA of the CDR3: TGTGCCAGCAGTTACAACCAGGGTGCTGGCTACACCTTC.

To note about this clone: Additional DNA sequences in this sample encode the identical CDR3. The rearrangement joins TRBV18 to TRBJ2-3; D is unresolved. V lost 3 bases and J 2 bases, leaving 6 bases between the germline ends. Germline V gene data show CDR1 as KGHSH and CDR2 as LQKENI. This CDR3 contains 13 residues. The CDR3 sequence: CASSPPSTDTQYF. DNA of the CDR3: TGTGCCAGCTCACCGCCTTCCACAGATACGCAGTATTTT. The full variable domain, rest sourced from reference TRBV18 and TRBJ2-3, is NAGVMQNPRHLVRRRGQEARLRCSPMKGHSHVYWYRQLPEEGLKFMVYLQKENIIDESGMPKERFSAEFPKEGPSILRIQQVVRGDSAAYFCASSPPSTDTQYFGPGTRLTVL.

This sequence joins TRBV5-4 and TRBJ2-2; TRBD2 agrees at 12 bases. The length of the CDR3 is 14 residues. Trimming at V came to 3 bases and at J to 6 bases, leaving 0 bases not matched to a gene. Per germline, CDR1 SGHNT and CDR2 YYREEE (reference sequence). Here the CDR3 DNA reads TGTGCCAGCAGCTCTAGCGGGAGGGCCGGGGAGCTGTTTTTT. As protein: CASSSSGRAGELFF. Full variable domain (missing parts from reference TRBV5-4 and TRBJ2-2): ETGVTQSPTHLIKTRGQQVTLRCSSQSGHNTVSWYQQALGQGPQFIFQYYREEENGRGNFPPRFSGLQFPNYSSELNVNALELDDSALYLCASSSSGRAGELFFGEGSRLTVL.

CDR3 bases: TGTGCCAGTAGTATATGGGGCCTCGGGACAGGGGCCACAGATACGCAGTATTTT. Protein: CASSIWGLGTGATDTQYF. The chain carries TRBV19 and TRBJ2-3; 10 bases are shared with TRBD1. The germline CDR1 and CDR2 sequences are LNHDA and SQIVND (reference sequence). The CDR3 has 18 residues. J was trimmed by 2 bases and V by 2 bases; bases with no gene match: 10.